These 27 T cell receptor beta chains originate from one sample sequenced in a study of T-cell memory formation after mild COVID-19. TCRdb passed the 5' RACE reads through MiXCR, listing each CDR3 protein once. The table records hundreds of thousands of distinct CDR3 sequences, 20% to 25% of them present only once. The specimen was PBMCs or a T cell subset sorted from them (not recorded which). Receptor source: a man in his late teens or twenties who had mild COVID-19 (a few samples of this study predate the infection). Cell type and time point are not known.

The CDR3: CASSQGVGGAWDTQYF. CDR3 nucleotides: TGCGCCAGCAGCCAAGGGGTAGGGGGGGCCTGGGATACGCAGTATTTT. The V call is TRBV4-3, the J call TRBJ2-3, with D possibly being TRBD2 (7 bases). This CDR3 spans 16 amino acids. Germline V gene lookup returns CDR1 LGHNA and CDR2 YSLEER. V gave up 1 base and J gave up 6 bases, with 17 bases separating them.

This chain connects TRBV27 to TRBJ2-1; 10 nucleotides match TRBD2. Germline V gene sequence: CDR1 MNHEY, CDR2 SMNVEV (reference sequence). J gave up 0 bases and V 6 bases, and 8 bases lay outside the gene matches. CDR3 size: 17 residues. The CDR3 sequence: CASRRSGGPSSYNEQFF. The CDR3 nucleotides read TGTGCCAGCAGACGTAGCGGGGGGCCGAGCTCCTACAATGAGCAGTTCTTC.

The chain links TRBV12-5 to TRBJ2-5; D gene ambiguous. Germline lookup yields CDR1 LGHNT and CDR2 FRNRAP. This CDR3 spans 16 amino acids. The V end lost 1 base, the J end lost 2 bases, and 14 bases lay between the germline ends. CDR3 amino acids: CASGLGSWLSQETQYF. The CDR3 region has the DNA TGTGCTAGTGGTTTGGGCAGCTGGCTGAGTCAAGAGACCCAGTACTTC.

This clonotype was observed a handful of times. The chain has TRBV7-2 and TRBJ2-2, with D possibly matching TRBD1 (6 bases). The CDR3 consists of 15 residues. From germline, CDR1 is SGHTA and CDR2 FQGNSA. V lost 2 bases, J lost 1 base, and 8 bases lay in between. The CDR3 sequence: CASSLPQGNTGELFF. The CDR3 region has the DNA TGTGCCAGCAGCTTACCACAGGGGAACACCGGGGAGCTGTTTTTT.

This clonotype was seen more than once but under ten times. The chain carries TRBV7-2 and TRBJ1-2; D might be TRBD1 (5 bases). V lost 4 bases, J lost 2 bases, and 14 bases lay in between. Germline loops: CDR1 SGHTA, CDR2 FQGNSA. The CDR3 totals 15 residues. For the CDR3, the DNA is TGTGCCAGCAGCTACCCTGGGACGTCCAACTATGGCTACACCTTC. Translating it yields CASSYPGTSNYGYTF.

This clonotype was detected only a few times. The genes are TRBV10-3 and TRBJ1-2; D is unresolved. This CDR3 comprises 15 residues. The germline V and J ends were trimmed by 11 bases and 2 bases, with 21 bases remaining between them. Germline values: CDR1 ENHRY, CDR2 SYGVKD. In DNA form, the CDR3 reads TGTGCCGTTTGGGGTGGTGGTCTCTCCAACTATGGCTACACCTTC. Its translation is CAVWGGGLSNYGYTF.

A few counts support this clonotype. The chain couples TRBV5-1 to TRBJ2-7, with 11 positions matching TRBD2. V was clipped by 0 bases and J by 2 bases; unmatched bases: 1. This CDR3 spans 15 amino acids. The V gene's germline CDR1 is SGHRS and CDR2 YFSETQ. The CDR3 spells CASSLASGGPYEQYF. In DNA, the CDR3 is TGCGCCAGCAGCTTGGCTAGCGGGGGGCCCTACGAGCAGTACTTC.

The chain couples TRBV6-2 or TRBV6-3 to TRBJ1-5, with a tentative D call TRBD1 (5 bases). The V and J ends lost 6 bases and 11 bases respectively, with 17 bases between them. There are 13 residues in the CDR3. The V gene's germline CDR1 is MNHEY and CDR2 SVGEGT. The DNA of the CDR3 is TGTGCCAGCAGCCCAACGGGACTCACGACCCAGCATTTT. Translating gives CASSPTGLTTQHF.

This clonotype was detected only a few times. This rearrangement joins TRBV10-3 to TRBJ2-7; 7 positions match TRBD1. V dropped 4 bases and J dropped 3; count of bases not matched to a gene: 3. The CDR3 extends over 13 amino acids. Germline-derived CDR1 and CDR2 are ENHRY and SYGVKD. CDR3 region: CAISGQGFYEQYV. The CDR3 bases are TGTGCCATCAGTGGACAGGGTTTCTACGAGCAGTACGTC.

This sequence joins TRBV20-1 and TRBJ1-5, with 8 bases matching TRBD1. Germline V lookup: CDR1 DFQATT, CDR2 SNEGSKA (reference sequence). With 5 bases clipped from V and 0 bases from J, the junction kept 3 bases outside the gene matches. This CDR3 comprises 14 residues. In DNA, the CDR3 is TGCAGTGCTGGGACAGGCTATAGCAATCAGCCCCAGCATTTT. Protein product: CSAGTGYSNQPQHF.

This clonotype was detected a few times. The chain carries TRBV5-1 and TRBJ2-3; 9 bases match TRBD1. Germline V CDR1 and CDR2: SGHRS, YFSETQ. Germline trimming cut 4 bases from V and 1 base from J; bases unmatched to any gene: 4. CDR3 length equals 15 residues. DNA for the CDR3: TGCGCCAGCAGCCGACAGGGGGAGGGCACAGATACGCAGTATTTT. Translation: CASSRQGEGTDTQYF.

The V call is TRBV21-1, the J call TRBJ1-5; TRBD1 was called by the table and not checked on the DNA. TRBV21-1 corresponds to a pseudogene. This CDR3 has 18 amino acids. The CDR3: CASSKEVGDRGLDQPQHF. DNA for the CDR3: TGTGCCAGCAGCAAAGAAGTGGGGGACAGGGGGCTCGATCAGCCCCAGCATTTT.

This clonotype has a handful of counts. Here the CDR3 DNA reads TGTGCCAGCAGCTCCGTCATGACAGGGGGCGGAATTGGTAGCACCGGGGAGCTGTTTTTT. It is translated as CASSSVMTGGGIGSTGELFF. The chain links TRBV7-8 to TRBJ2-2; 10 nucleotides line up with TRBD1. V gave up 4 bases and J gave up 4 bases; unmatched junction bases: 18. Per the germline V gene, CDR1 is SGHVS and CDR2 is FQNEAQ. This CDR3 has 20 residues.

The rearrangement links TRBV24-1 to TRBJ2-3; 9 bases agree with TRBD1. Germline V gene lookup returns CDR1 KGHDR and CDR2 SFDVKD. The CDR3 extends over 16 amino acids. The junction had 5 bases not matched to a gene; V was cut back by 1 base and J by 4 bases. In nucleotides, the CDR3 is TGTGCCACCAGTGATTTAAGACAGGGGGACGCAGATACGCAGTATTTT. Protein product: CATSDLRQGDADTQYF.

This clonotype was counted a few times. J is TRBJ2-1 and V is TRBV27; tentatively, D is TRBD1 (6 bases). The CDR3 spans 15 residues. Germline CDR1 and CDR2: MNHEY and SMNVEV (reference sequence). V lost 6 bases to trimming and J lost 0 bases, with 12 bases between them. This CDR3 is CASSRLGGSYNEQFF. CDR3 sequence (DNA): TGTGCCAGCAGCCGATTAGGGGGCTCCTACAATGAGCAGTTCTTC.

J is TRBJ1-1 and V is TRBV12-3 or TRBV12-4; 7 bases are shared with TRBD1. The CDR3 loop spans 13 amino acids. Trimming cost V 7 bases and J 10 bases; bases outside gene matches: 12. The CDR3 bases are TGTGCCAGCACCCTCGACAGGGCCGGGGGAGCTTTCTTT. Its translation is CASTLDRAGGAFF.

The chain uses TRBV4-3 and TRBJ2-5, with D maybe TRBD1 (5 bases). Between the trimmed V and J ends, which lost 1 base and 3 bases, there was a span of 9 bases. The CDR3 runs 14 residues. Germline assignment: CDR1 LGHNA and CDR2 YSLEER. CDR3 protein: CASSQGHRKETQYF. CDR3 nucleotide sequence: TGCGCCAGCAGCCAAGGACACAGGAAAGAGACCCAGTACTTC.

This clonotype was counted between two and nine times. The chain joins TRBV7-8 to TRBJ2-3, with 7 bases matching TRBD1. V lost 4 bases and J lost 6; bases outside the gene matches: 7. The CDR3 runs 14 residues. CDR1 is SGHVS and CDR2 is FQNEAQ in the germline V gene. The CDR3 bases are TGTGCCAGCAGCTCGAGGGGGCCGGACGATACGCAGTATTTT. Protein sequence: CASSSRGPDDTQYF.

This clonotype was recorded a few times. The rearrangement uses TRBV2 and TRBJ2-3; TRBD2 matches 10 bases. The germline gives CDR1 SNHLY, CDR2 FYNNEI. The V segment lost 9 bases and the J segment 1 base; nucleotides outside the gene matches: 1. This CDR3 region has 13 residues. Written as DNA, the CDR3 is TGTGCCAGAGGACTAGCGGGCACAGATACGCAGTATTTT. It translates to CARGLAGTDTQYF.

This clonotype appeared a few times. V usage is TRBV24-1 and J usage is TRBJ2-3; possibly TRBD1 for D (6 bases). The CDR3 is made up of 16 amino acids. Deletions cut 3 bases from V and 0 bases from J, with 12 bases between. Germline-derived CDR1 and CDR2 are KGHDR and SFDVKD. CDR3 coding DNA: TGTGCCACCAGTGATCGACAGGACCCAAGCACAGATACGCAGTATTTT. Translated, it gives CATSDRQDPSTDTQYF.

This clonotype was seen many times. V usage is TRBV6-2 or TRBV6-3 and J usage is TRBJ2-1; TRBD1 matches 8 bases. The germline CDR1 and CDR2 sequences are MNHEY and SVGEGT. V was clipped by 6 bases and J by 1 base; unmatched bases: 8. The CDR3 is 16 residues long. The chain's CDR3 is CASRTYRGESYNEQFF. CDR3 sequence (DNA): TGTGCCAGCAGAACCTACAGGGGGGAATCCTACAATGAGCAGTTCTTC.

The genes are TRBV5-1 and TRBJ1-2; D is perhaps TRBD1 (6 bases). V lost 0 bases and J lost 6, with 15 bases in between. The germline V gene has CDR1 SGHRS and CDR2 YFSETQ. This CDR3 is 15 amino acids long. The CDR3 reads CASSLAPGTRNGYTF. As DNA, the CDR3 is TGCGCCAGCAGCTTGGCCCCCGGGACACGGAATGGCTACACCTTC.

A few counts support this clonotype. This chain uses TRBV11-2 with TRBJ1-2; 10 bases are a match to TRBD1. Germline loops: CDR1 SGHAT, CDR2 FQNNGV. This CDR3 region has 17 residues. Trimming removed 4 bases from V and 5 bases from J; junction bases left unmatched: 13. The CDR3 is CASSSRVPGQGNYGYTF. The CDR3 DNA reads TGTGCCAGCAGCTCCAGAGTCCCGGGACAGGGGAATTATGGCTACACCTTC. Together with reference TRBV11-2 and TRBJ1-2, the CDR3 gives the full variable domain: EAGVAQSPRYKIIEKRQSVAFWCNPISGHATLYWYQQILGQGPKLLIQFQNNGVVDDSQLPKDRFSAERLKGVDSTLKIQPAKLEDSAVYLCASSSRVPGQGNYGYTFGSGTRLTVV.

The CDR3 bases are TGCAGTGCCACCTACAGGGGTCGGGGCAATCAGCCCCAGCATTTT. Protein sequence: CSATYRGRGNQPQHF. The chain uses TRBV20-1 and TRBJ1-5; TRBD1 aligns across 7 bases. CDR3 size: 15 residues. Germline loops: CDR1 DFQATT, CDR2 SNEGSKA (reference sequence). V was clipped by 6 bases and J by 2 bases; unmatched bases: 10.

The V and J genes are TRBV27 and TRBJ2-4, with TRBD2 identical over 8 bases. Germline CDR1 is MNHEY and CDR2 is SMNVEV (reference sequence). Germline trimming cut 5 bases from V and 0 bases from J; bases unmatched to any gene: 9. The CDR3 is made up of 17 amino acids. The CDR3 coding sequence is TGTGCCAGCAGTCGGGGGGGGTTGGGGCTAGCCAAAAACATTCAGTACTTC. This encodes CASSRGGLGLAKNIQYF.

The sample holds a few counts of this clonotype. V usage is TRBV20-1 and J usage is TRBJ1-6, with D maybe TRBD1 (5 bases). V was cut by 3 bases and J by 7 bases, with 13 bases left in between. CDR1 is DFQATT, CDR2 SNEGSKA, per germline (reference sequence). This CDR3 spans 14 amino acids. CDR3 protein: CSARVRDRNSPLHF. CDR3 DNA: TGCAGTGCTAGGGTCCGGGACCGAAATTCACCCCTCCACTTT.

The chain links TRBV4-3 to TRBJ2-3, with D perhaps TRBD1 or TRBD2 (5 bases each). In germline, CDR1 is LGHNA, CDR2 YSLEER. Trimming took off 0 bases at V and 0 bases at J, with 10 bases between the two ends. The CDR3 is made up of 16 amino acids. The DNA of the CDR3 is TGCGCCAGCAGCCAAGATGGGGGAGCTAGCACAGATACGCAGTATTTT. Its protein product is CASSQDGGASTDTQYF.